This T cell receptor (beta chain) was identified in a study of cytomegalovirus exposure and HLA in healthy donors. General study findings and limits: Data from an earlier analysis indicated that most TCR beta V segments were productive either about 87% or about 30% of the time. The authors reported that TCR beta sequences could predict HLA-A and HLA-B alleles. These predictions were accurate for most subjects in the first cohort.

Notes on this clone: The antigen remains unidentified.

The V end lost 4 bases, the J end lost 10 bases, and 16 bases lay between the germline ends. This CDR3 has 12 residues. Germline CDR1 SQVTM, CDR2 ANQGSEA. Use of 60 Vbeta and 13 Jbeta primers characterized the PCR. Assay used: immunoSEQ multiplex PCR; TCRdb lists only in-frame clones, some missing. The sample has fewer than 100,000 clones; roughly 80% are singletons. The receptor comes from a woman aged 60-75 years in good health and CMV-seronegative. The sample was PBMCs. The chain joins TRBV29-1 to TRBJ1-2; D not resolved. The CDR3: CSVVPGLGAYTF. In DNA form, the CDR3 reads TGCAGCGTTGTGCCTGGGCTGGGTGCCTACACCTTC.